Presented here are 18 T cell receptor beta chains from one specimen sequenced in a study of T cell responses to AZD1222 COVID-19 vaccine. Sequenced by immunoSEQ multiplex PCR; TCRdb stores in-frame clones only, minus some. The sample holds some 110,000 clones; 85% to 90% are singletons and the top ten take approximately 10%. The material sequenced was peripheral blood, taken on day 0 of AZD1222 vaccination. All receptors come from an adult in good health.

The J gene is TRBJ2-7, the V gene TRBV11-2; 8 bases match TRBD1. The CDR3 consists of 15 residues. The junction had 9 bases not matched to a gene; V was cut back by 5 bases and J by 3 bases. Germline lookup yields CDR1 SGHAT and CDR2 FQNNGV. The CDR3 spells CASSPGTGRGYEQYF. In DNA form, the CDR3 reads TGTGCCAGCAGCCCGGGGACAGGACGAGGCTACGAGCAGTACTTC.

This sequence joins TRBV7-9 and TRBJ1-5; unclear D gene. Looked up from germline, CDR1 is SEHNR and CDR2 is FQNEAQ (reference sequence). This CDR3 is built from 16 residues. The V gene lost 0 bases and the J gene lost 4 bases, with 13 bases spanning the gap. Here the CDR3 DNA reads TGTGCCAGCAGCTTAGCGAGCCCGGACGGAAATCAGCCCCAGCATTTT. Translation gives CASSLASPDGNQPQHF.

The chain is built from TRBV28 and TRBJ2-7, with D unresolved. The CDR3 consists of 13 residues. Between the trimmed V and J ends, which lost 3 bases and 2 bases, there was a span of 8 bases. Germline V gene sequence: CDR1 MDHEN, CDR2 SYDVKM. In DNA form, the CDR3 reads TGTGCCAGCAGTTTCTACCCTCCCTACGAGCAGTACTTC. Amino acids: CASSFYPPYEQYF.

The chain links TRBV6-5 to TRBJ2-1; 12 bases map to TRBD2. Germline lookup yields CDR1 MNHEY and CDR2 SVGAGI. After removal of 10 bases from V and 8 bases from J, the junction contained 9 bases not matched to a gene. The CDR3 has 14 residues. DNA of the CDR3: TGTGCCACACGACTAGCGGGAGTCTGGGATGAGCAGTTCTTC. Translated: CATRLAGVWDEQFF.

The chain combines TRBV27 with TRBJ1-6; a weak D match, TRBD1 (6 bases). The CDR3 has 15 residues. Deletions cut 7 bases from V and 12 bases from J, with 22 bases between. Germline loops: CDR1 MNHEY, CDR2 SMNVEV (reference sequence). DNA for the CDR3: TGTGCCAGCACCTCTTTTCTAGGACAGAAGGTACCCCTCCACTTT. This encodes CASTSFLGQKVPLHF.

The chain recombines TRBV6-5 with TRBJ2-5, with a weak D call TRBD2 (6 bases). This CDR3 spans 15 amino acids. Trimming pared 2 bases from V and 1 base from J, leaving 11 bases between. Germline assignment: CDR1 MNHEY and CDR2 SVGAGI. CDR3 in amino acids: CASSYGPGVQETQYF. The DNA of the CDR3 is TGTGCCAGCAGTTACGGCCCGGGGGTCCAAGAGACCCAGTACTTC.

V gene TRBV29-1 combines with J gene TRBJ2-7; maybe TRBD2 (5 bases). The CDR3 loop spans 11 amino acids. V lost 6 bases and J lost 3, with 9 bases in between. The germline V gene has CDR1 SQVTM and CDR2 ANQGSEA. CDR3 residues: CSVVGGYEQYF. CDR3 DNA: TGCAGCGTCGTTGGAGGCTACGAGCAGTACTTC.

This clone was counted a few times. This chain uses TRBV3-1 (or the pseudogene TRBV3-2) with TRBJ1-5; the D is unclear. Germline CDR1 reads LGHDT; CDR2 reads YNNKEL (reference sequence). The CDR3 length is 15 residues. V was cut by 1 base and J by 1 base, with 8 bases left in between. CDR3 bases: TGTGCCAGCAGCCAAGTTGCAGGAAGCAATCAGCCCCAGCATTTT. This gives the protein CASSQVAGSNQPQHF.

In its sample, this clone was seen once. The chain couples TRBV7-9 to TRBJ1-4; TRBD1 aligns across 7 bases. J gave up 5 bases and V 1 base, and 4 bases lay outside the gene matches. There are 15 residues in the CDR3. Germline lookup yields CDR1 SEHNR and CDR2 FQNEAQ (reference sequence). The CDR3 region has the DNA TGTGCCAGCAGCTTAGGGGACAGCCAGAATGAAAAACTGTTTTTT. The encoded protein is CASSLGDSQNEKLFF.

The CDR3, as DNA: TGTGCCAGCAGCTTGGAAAGGGACGGGGTCGAGCAGTACTTC. Amino acid sequence: CASSLERDGVEQYF. The chain is built from TRBV5-4 and TRBJ2-7; the D gene could be TRBD1 or TRBD2 (5 bases each). Germline loops: CDR1 SGHNT, CDR2 YYREEE (reference sequence). The CDR3 contains 14 residues. V lost 0 bases, J lost 6 bases, and 13 bases lay in between.

The chain has TRBV28 and TRBJ2-1; no clear D gene. Germline V gene lookup returns CDR1 MDHEN and CDR2 SYDVKM. Trimming removed 6 bases from V and 10 bases from J, with 19 bases in between. This CDR3 is 14 amino acids long. CDR3: CASSPPGGRREQFF. DNA for the CDR3: TGTGCCAGCAGCCCCCCAGGCGGCAGGCGGGAGCAGTTCTTC.

The genes are TRBV29-1 and TRBJ1-4; D ambiguous. The CDR3 is 12 residues long. With 6 bases removed from V and 5 bases from J, the gap between germline ends came to 10 bases. Germline V lookup: CDR1 SQVTM, CDR2 ANQGSEA. CDR3 DNA: TGCAGCGTCTATGGAGCCAATGAAAAACTGTTTTTT. Translation gives CSVYGANEKLFF.

The CDR3 sequence is CASSEPWTGHRGGYTF. DNA for the CDR3: TGTGCCAGCAGTGAACCTTGGACAGGGCATAGGGGTGGCTACACCTTC. This chain links TRBV6-1 with TRBJ1-2, with 8 bases matching TRBD1. Germline V lookup: CDR1 MNHNS, CDR2 SASEGT. This CDR3 comprises 16 residues. With 2 bases clipped from V and 7 bases from J, the junction kept 12 bases outside the gene matches.

This sequence joins TRBV28 and TRBJ1-1; D ambiguous. Germline V gene data show CDR1 as MDHEN and CDR2 as SYDVKM. CDR3 length: 13 amino acids. Trimming removed 5 bases from V and 1 base from J, with 8 bases in between. The CDR3 spells CASSRGRNTEAFF. CDR3 sequence (DNA): TGTGCCAGCAGTCGAGGACGGAACACTGAAGCTTTCTTT.

This chain links TRBV5-1 with TRBJ1-3; D ambiguous. Deletions cut 3 bases from V and 2 bases from J, with 6 bases between. Looked up from germline, CDR1 is SGHRS and CDR2 is YFSETQ. The CDR3 spans 13 residues. CDR3 in DNA: TGCGCCAGCAGCTACGGAGCTGGAAACACCATATATTTT. Translating it yields CASSYGAGNTIYF.

This clone has just one count. V and J are TRBV7-9 and TRBJ1-2; D gene uncertain. The CDR3 loop spans 14 amino acids. Germline V gene sequence: CDR1 SEHNR, CDR2 FQNEAQ (reference sequence). V was clipped by 5 bases and J by 0 bases, with 10 bases between them. The CDR3 is CASSRSGSNYGYTF. Written as DNA, the CDR3 is TGTGCCAGCAGCCGATCCGGGTCTAACTATGGCTACACCTTC.

The chain uses TRBV11-2 and TRBJ1-3; TRBD1 might be the D (6 bases). CDR3 length equals 14 residues. V shed 3 bases and J shed 6 bases, with 12 bases lying between them. Germline values: CDR1 SGHAT, CDR2 FQNNGV. This CDR3 reads CASSFTRGANTIYF. CDR3 sequence (DNA): TGTGCCAGCAGCTTCACCCGGGGGGCAAACACCATATATTTT.

Only one count was recorded for this clone. This rearrangement joins TRBV2 to TRBJ1-1; 9 nucleotides line up with TRBD1. Per germline, CDR1 SNHLY and CDR2 FYNNEI. V lost 3 bases to trimming and J lost 4 bases; unmatched junction nucleotides: 3. The CDR3 extends over 14 amino acids. In DNA, the CDR3 is TGTGCCAGCAGTGAGGACAGGGGTCGCACTGAAGCTTTCTTT. Its translation: CASSEDRGRTEAFF.